The clone carrying this T cell receptor beta chain was found once. This sample was taken from a study of blood T cell repertoires in COVID-19. Some clones are missing from TCRdb's copy, which holds only in-frame ones; the method was immunoSEQ multiplex PCR. The table lists some 350,000 clones, over 75% of them singletons, with around 3% in the top ten. Deletions cut 5 bases from V and 4 bases from J, with 5 bases between. The CDR3 is 11 residues long. CDR1 is LNHDA, CDR2 SQIVND, per germline (reference sequence). J is TRBJ1-2 and V is TRBV19; D gene ambiguous. Sequenced material: PBMCs or T cells enriched from blood (not recorded which). This clonotype originated in a woman under 40 who had recovered from COVID-19. The chain's CDR3 is CASSEVYGYTF. The CDR3 bases are TGTGCCAGTAGTGAGGTCTATGGCTACACCTTC.